These 27 T cell receptor beta chains came from one sample sequenced in a study of cytomegalovirus exposure and HLA in healthy donors. Amplification used 60 Vbeta primers and 13 Jbeta primers. Profiling relied on immunoSEQ multiplex PCR, and the TCRdb table lists in-frame clones only, not all of them. The sample holds 63,000 or so clones, roughly 80% seen once. Sequences were obtained from PBMCs. The receptors shown here come from a woman aged 25 to 39 in good health and CMV-seropositive.

This clone was counted once. V and J are TRBV7-9 and TRBJ2-1, with D uncertain. Germline V CDR1 and CDR2: SEHNR, FQNEAQ (reference sequence). The CDR3 extends over 12 amino acids. V was cut by 3 bases and J by 8 bases, with 8 bases left in between. This CDR3 reads CASSFGDDEQFF. The CDR3 coding sequence is TGTGCCAGCAGCTTCGGAGACGATGAGCAGTTCTTC. Full variable domain (remainder filled in from reference TRBV7-9 and TRBJ2-1): DTGVSQNPRHKITKRGQNVTFRCDPISEHNRLYWYRQTLGQGPEFLTYFQNEAQLEKSRLLSDRFSAERPKGSFSTLEIQRTEQGDSAMYLCASSFGDDEQFFGPGTRLTVL.

The chain has TRBV15 and TRBJ2-7; TRBD1 is a possible D gene (6 bases). The CDR3 totals 14 residues. CDR1 is LNHNV, CDR2 YYDKDF, per germline (reference sequence). The V end was cut by 4 bases, the J end by 1 base, with 11 bases between. The CDR3 nucleotides read TGTGCCACCAGCATAGAAAGGGGGTCCTACGAGCAGTACTTC. Translating it yields CATSIERGSYEQYF.

The chain combines TRBV5-6 with TRBJ1-2; D ambiguous. This CDR3 is 12 amino acids long. The germline gives CDR1 SGHDT, CDR2 YYEEEE. V was trimmed by 3 bases and J by 4 bases, leaving 7 bases between them. For the CDR3, the DNA is TGTGCCAGCAGCTATGGAGGCTATGGCTACACCTTC. As protein: CASSYGGYGYTF.

The chain combines TRBV25-1 with TRBJ1-2; 12 bases are a match to TRBD1. This CDR3 contains 16 residues. Germline-derived CDR1 and CDR2 are MGHDK and SYGVNS. The V gene end was trimmed by 3 bases and the J gene end by 8 bases; junction bases not matched to a gene: 10. The CDR3 coding sequence is TGTGCCAGCAGTGAGCCGCCGGGACAGGGGGCGAACGGCTACACCTTC. Its translation: CASSEPPGQGANGYTF.

The rearrangement links TRBV6-5 to TRBJ2-3; TRBD1 might be the D (6 bases). Looked up from germline, CDR1 is MNHEY and CDR2 is SVGAGI. Trimming stripped 6 bases from V and 2 bases from J, with 12 bases between. CDR3 size: 14 residues. This chain's CDR3 is CASSPGQNTDTQYF. CDR3 in DNA: TGTGCCAGCAGCCCGGGACAAAACACAGATACGCAGTATTTT.

This chain links TRBV6-1 with TRBJ1-2; 8 nucleotides line up with TRBD1. The CDR3 consists of 15 residues. With V trimmed by 3 bases and J by 6 bases, 9 bases remained unmatched. CDR1 is MNHNS, CDR2 SASEGT, per germline. CDR3 DNA: TGTGCCAGCAGTGATTTTCGGACAGGGAACCATGGCTACACCTTC. Protein: CASSDFRTGNHGYTF.

V usage is TRBV6-5 and J usage is TRBJ1-4; TRBD1 is a possible D gene (6 bases). The CDR3 is 14 amino acids. Germline CDR1 reads MNHEY; CDR2 reads SVGAGI. Trimming left V 2 bases short and J 6 bases short, with 10 bases between. CDR3 protein: CASSYREGDEKLFF. In DNA form, the CDR3 reads TGTGCCAGCAGTTACCGGGAGGGGGATGAAAAACTGTTTTTT.

This clone occurred a few times. The rearrangement links TRBV7-9 to TRBJ1-5; maybe TRBD1 (5 bases). This CDR3 is 14 amino acids long. Trimming took off 4 bases at V and 4 bases at J, with 11 bases between the two ends. The germline V gene has CDR1 SEHNR and CDR2 FQNEAQ (reference sequence). The CDR3 sequence is CASSSGQPNQPQHF. CDR3 DNA: TGTGCCAGCAGCTCCGGACAACCGAATCAGCCCCAGCATTTT.

The J gene is TRBJ2-7, the V gene TRBV6-5; 7 bases are a match to TRBD2. With 2 bases clipped from V and 5 bases from J, the junction kept 9 bases outside the gene matches. Per the germline V gene, CDR1 is MNHEY and CDR2 is SVGAGI. The CDR3 contains 15 residues. The CDR3, as DNA: TGTGCCAGCAGTTACGGGCGGGAGATATCCCACGAGCAGTACTTC. Translated, it gives CASSYGREISHEQYF.

J is TRBJ1-1 and V is TRBV28, with no clear D. The CDR3 has 13 residues. The V gene's germline CDR1 is MDHEN and CDR2 SYDVKM. The germline V and J ends were trimmed by 1 base and 2 bases, with 5 bases remaining between them. In DNA form, the CDR3 reads TGTGCCAGCAGTTTATCCAGAAACACTGAAGCTTTCTTT. It translates to CASSLSRNTEAFF.

The chain links TRBV6-6 to TRBJ2-7; TRBD2 matches 12 bases. V lost 6 bases to trimming and J lost 1 base; unmatched junction nucleotides: 4. The CDR3 is made up of 15 amino acids. Germline V gives CDR1 MNHNY, CDR2 SVGAGI (reference sequence). The CDR3 DNA reads TGTGCCAGCAGCCTGACTAGCGGGGGATCCTACGAGCAGTACTTC. This encodes CASSLTSGGSYEQYF.

The rearrangement links TRBV7-9 to TRBJ2-5, with a tentative D call TRBD1 (6 bases). Germline CDR1 SEHNR, CDR2 FQNEAQ (reference sequence). The CDR3 is made up of 14 amino acids. V was pared by 1 base and J by 1 base, with 7 bases between. The CDR3 DNA sequence: TGTGCCAGCAGCTTAGGGACAGTCCAAGAGACCCAGTACTTC. This encodes CASSLGTVQETQYF.

V and J are TRBV28 and TRBJ2-5; possible D gene TRBD2, 6 bases. V was pared by 5 bases and J by 5 bases, with 12 bases between. The CDR3 runs to 13 residues. CDR1 is MDHEN and CDR2 is SYDVKM in the germline V gene. The CDR3 is CASSPPGEETQYF. In nucleotides, the CDR3 is TGTGCCAGCAGTCCTCCGGGGGAGGAGACCCAGTACTTC.

The chain is built from TRBV7-2 and TRBJ2-1; a possible D gene is TRBD2 (5 bases). V dropped 4 bases and J dropped 8 bases, with 9 bases sitting between them. The CDR3 is 12 amino acids. Germline assignment: CDR1 SGHTA and CDR2 FQGNSA. The CDR3 loop is CASSSWRDEQFF. DNA for the CDR3: TGTGCCAGCAGCTCATGGCGGGATGAGCAGTTCTTC.

This clone was seen just once. CDR3 residues: CAIHGVKGVLTSGNTIYF. The DNA of the CDR3 is TGCGCCATCCATGGAGTTAAAGGAGTCCTAACCTCAGGAAACACCATATATTTT. V and J are TRBV5-1 and TRBJ1-3; no clear D gene. Germline V lookup: CDR1 SGHRS, CDR2 YFSETQ. The CDR3 extends over 18 amino acids. V lost 9 bases and J lost 4, with 29 bases in between.

The rearrangement uses TRBV6-5 and TRBJ1-1, with no clear D. The CDR3 has 13 residues. V lost 6 bases and J 0 bases, leaving 8 bases between the germline ends. Germline V gene lookup returns CDR1 MNHEY and CDR2 SVGAGI. This CDR3 is CASRSPMNTEAFF. CDR3 sequence (DNA): TGTGCCAGCAGGTCCCCAATGAACACTGAAGCTTTCTTT.

This chain connects TRBV30 to TRBJ2-1; no clear D. Germline-derived CDR1 and CDR2 are GTSNPN and SVGIG (reference sequence). The CDR3 totals 15 residues. V dropped 1 base and J dropped 0 bases, with 10 bases sitting between them. CDR3 in DNA: TGTGCCTGGAGTGCACCACGCGGCTCCTACAATGAGCAGTTCTTC. It yields the protein CAWSAPRGSYNEQFF.

The J gene is TRBJ1-2, the V gene TRBV7-2; 7 bases are shared with TRBD1. V shed 3 bases and J 3 bases; nucleotides not matched to a gene: 10. This CDR3 comprises 16 residues. Germline lookup yields CDR1 SGHTA and CDR2 FQGNSA. Here the CDR3 DNA reads TGTGCCAGCAGCTTGGGACAGTCAGTATCTGACTATGGCTACACCTTC. It is translated as CASSLGQSVSDYGYTF.

The rearrangement joins TRBV5-6 to TRBJ2-1; D ambiguous. The V gene lost 4 bases and the J gene lost 9 bases, with 8 bases spanning the gap. The CDR3 length is 11 residues. Germline-derived CDR1 and CDR2 are SGHDT and YYEEEE. The CDR3 sequence: CASSASGEQFF. For the CDR3, the DNA is TGTGCCAGCAGCGCCTCAGGTGAGCAGTTCTTC.

The rearrangement links TRBV7-2 to TRBJ2-7, with 9 bases lining up with TRBD2. The CDR3 is 15 amino acids. Germline V gene sequence: CDR1 SGHTA, CDR2 FQGNSA. The V segment lost 1 base and the J segment 4 bases; nucleotides outside the gene matches: 5. Written as DNA, the CDR3 is TGTGCCAGCAGCTTAGAGGCGGGAGGGAGATACGAGCAGTACTTC. Translated, it gives CASSLEAGGRYEQYF.

The CDR3: CSVVDRGFNEQFF. The CDR3 nucleotides read TGCAGCGTAGTTGACAGGGGGTTTAATGAGCAGTTCTTC. The V gene is TRBV29-1, the J gene TRBJ2-1, with TRBD1 matching 9 bases. CDR3 length: 13 residues. The ends lost 6 bases at V and 7 bases at J; junction bases unmatched: 7. In germline, CDR1 is SQVTM, CDR2 ANQGSEA.

This clone was seen only a few times. V and J are TRBV6-5 and TRBJ2-7; D unresolved. Germline CDR1 reads MNHEY; CDR2 reads SVGAGI. V shed 2 bases and J shed 5 bases, with 7 bases lying between them. The length of the CDR3 is 12 residues. The chain's CDR3 is CASSYGHNEQYF. The CDR3, as DNA: TGTGCCAGCAGTTACGGGCACAACGAGCAGTACTTC.

This clone was observed a single time. The chain joins TRBV4-1 to TRBJ1-4, with D unclear. V lost 1 base, J lost 7 bases, and 7 bases lay in between. The CDR3 has 13 residues. CDR1 and CDR2 (germline): MGHRA, YSYEKL. The CDR3 nucleotides are TGCGCCAGCAGCCAAGGCGGGAGTGAAAAACTGTTTTTT. It translates to CASSQGGSEKLFF.

The chain has TRBV4-1 and TRBJ1-4; the D is unclear. There are 15 residues in the CDR3. Trimming shortened V by 3 bases and J by 5 bases, and 13 bases separated the two germline ends. Germline assignment: CDR1 MGHRA and CDR2 YSYEKL. This chain's CDR3 is CASSQQWRANEKLFF. The CDR3 bases are TGCGCCAGCAGCCAGCAGTGGAGGGCGAATGAAAAACTGTTTTTT.

The chain carries TRBV10-2 and TRBJ1-4; TRBD1 is a possible D gene (5 bases). Per the germline V gene, CDR1 is WSHSY and CDR2 is SAAADI. The CDR3 length is 14 residues. Trimming removed 3 bases at V and 5 bases at J, with 10 bases between. The CDR3 loop is CASSEKGLNEKLFF. CDR3 DNA sequence: TGCGCCAGCAGTGAAAAGGGACTAAATGAAAAACTGTTTTTT.

J is TRBJ2-7 and V is TRBV6-8, with D tentatively TRBD2 (6 bases). V lost 3 bases, J lost 7 bases, and 22 bases lay in between. The germline CDR1 and CDR2 sequences are MNHGY and SAAAGT. The CDR3 spans 16 residues. The CDR3, as DNA: TGTGCCAGCAGTTATTCGAGGGACTGGCCTTCGGAGGAGCAGTACTTC. This encodes CASSYSRDWPSEEQYF.

There are a few counts of this clone. The rearrangement uses TRBV27 and TRBJ1-1; D gene unclear. The V end lost 5 bases, the J end lost 1 base, and 8 bases lay between the germline ends. This CDR3 spans 13 amino acids. Germline V CDR1 and CDR2: MNHEY, SMNVEV (reference sequence). The CDR3 DNA reads as TGTGCCAGCAGTCCGAGCAAGAACACTGAAGCTTTCTTT. Protein sequence: CASSPSKNTEAFF.